These T cell receptor beta chains were read from a single sample in a study of T-cell reconstitution after alpha-beta-depleted transplantation in children. TCRdb reanalysed the PCR reads using MiXCR and keeps one entry per CDR3 protein. The table shows some 9,700 distinct CDR3 sequences, with 14% occurring only once. The specimen was PBMCs, mostly from graft donor cells, collected 60 days after TCRalphabeta/CD19-depleted stem cell transplant. The receptor source for this set is a male patient younger than 18 who had a stem cell transplant for acute lymphoblastic leukemia, so the T cells may come from the graft donor. The conserved cysteine and the conserved F or W are not part of the CDR3 here. Fields, in order: clone size, D gene, V gene, J gene, CDR3 protein. A D gene is named only where the DNA matches it firmly. Only part of the rows carry a size: once, few, many, or a class if the clone is expanded.

>-|-|TRBV6-2/TRBV6-3|TRBJ1-2
ARGRSGYT
>many|-|TRBV9|TRBJ2-1
ASSGRRLSSYNEQF
>many|TRBD1|TRBV6-1|TRBJ1-2
ATLQGARYGYT
>many|TRBD1|TRBV7-2|TRBJ2-1
ASSHDRETYNEQF
>many|-|TRBV14|TRBJ2-5
ASSQGSLAGWKETQY
>many|-|TRBV7-6|TRBJ2-3
ASSLYSTDTQY
>large|TRBD1|TRBV5-1|TRBJ1-2
ASSSGTGGEGGYT
>few|TRBD2|TRBV11-2|TRBJ2-7
ASSLTWGTSGPSYEQY
>many|-|TRBV5-1|TRBJ1-1
ASFNSNNEAF
>few|TRBD2|TRBV5-5|TRBJ2-1
ASSPPTSGGFYNEQF
>many|TRBD1|TRBV24-1|TRBJ1-5
ATTGTGDQPQH
>many|-|TRBV7-9|TRBJ1-1
ASSSGAREAF
>medium-sized|-|TRBV7-9|TRBJ1-2
ASSLDSDRGGYT
>many|-|TRBV2|TRBJ2-2
ASPRTPFSGELF
>many|-|TRBV5-1|TRBJ2-5
ASSLTGQIQETQY
>medium-sized|TRBD1|TRBV6-6|TRBJ1-1
ASTRGQGADTEAF
>many|-|TRBV18|TRBJ2-2
ASSQETGNTGELF
>many|TRBD1|TRBV19|TRBJ1-2
ATRSHRGALRGYT
>many|-|TRBV5-1|TRBJ2-3
ASSVQQGITDTQY
>many|-|TRBV20-1|TRBJ1-2
SARDHDFYYGYT
>many|-|TRBV10-3|TRBJ2-7
AKFPKTRAHTYEQY
>-|-|TRBV18|TRBJ2-2
ASSPPVAGELF
>-|-|TRBV6-6|TRBJ2-1
ASSGQSYNEQF
>many|TRBD1|TRBV6-2/TRBV6-3|TRBJ2-4
ASSRQGVVDKNIQY
>many|-|TRBV27|TRBJ2-4
ASSWGAGVVKNIQY
>many|-|TRBV7-9|TRBJ1-5
ASSLQGQGNQPQH
>many|TRBD1|TRBV19|TRBJ1-1
ASRGTGAPNTEAF
>many|-|TRBV5-1|TRBJ2-5
ASSLTAREGGTQY